Listed below are T cell receptor beta chains from one sample, sequenced in a study of human T cells and chemical hapten exposure. TCRdb ran MiXCR on the RACE reads and lists one entry per CDR3 protein. Here the sample spans 85,000 to 100,000 distinct CDR3 sequences, 25% to 35% being singletons. The specimen was whole blood, collected in connection with sensitization to the hapten diphenylcyclopropenone (DPC). These receptor sequences come from a man in his forties with alopecia areata. Some clones in this sample may be carry-over from other donors' samples. Both conserved end residues are part of each CDR3. A D gene is named only where the DNA matches it firmly. Expanded clones are given a class, and other clones once, few, many or no size at all.

>few|TRBJ2-5|TRBV28|-|16
CASSSSGREPQETQYF
TGTGCCAGCAGTTCGTCAGGTCGGGAGCCCCAAGAGACCCAGTACTTC
>few|TRBJ2-2|TRBV9|TRBD2|15
CASSVEGLASGELFF
TGTGCCAGCAGCGTAGAGGGACTAGCTTCCGGGGAGCTGTTTTTT
>few|TRBJ1-1|TRBV6-5|-|13
CASSYSQFIEAFF
TGTGCCAGCAGTTACTCACAGTTTATTGAAGCTTTCTTT
>-|TRBJ2-7|TRBV7-9|-|13
CASRSGQTYEQYF
TGTGCCAGCAGGTCAGGACAAACCTACGAGCAGTACTTC
>many|TRBJ2-7|TRBV4-2|TRBD2|15
CASSQALAGGNEQYF
TGTGCCAGCAGCCAAGCACTAGCGGGAGGTAACGAGCAGTACTTC
>-|TRBJ2-1|TRBV6-2/TRBV6-3|TRBD2|16
CASSSRTSGSYNEQFF
TGTGCCAGCAGTTCCAGGACTAGCGGCTCCTACAATGAGCAGTTCTTC
>many|TRBJ2-3|TRBV3-1|-|12
CASSQDEDTQYF
TGTGCCAGCAGCCAAGACGAGGATACGCAGTATTTT
>-|TRBJ1-1|TRBV27|TRBD1|16
CASRSAPGTGGTEAFF
TGTGCCAGCAGATCCGCCCCCGGGACAGGGGGCACTGAAGCTTTCTTT
>-|TRBJ2-5|TRBV7-2|TRBD1|14
CASRPDRVQETQYF
TGTGCCAGCAGACCGGACAGGGTACAAGAGACCCAGTACTTC
>once|TRBJ2-1|TRBV20-1|-|15
CSAPPPWDSYNEQFF
TGCAGTGCCCCCCCCCCCTGGGATTCCTACAATGAGCAGTTCTTC
>few|TRBJ2-3|TRBV28|TRBD1|15
CASSLGQGDTDTQYF
TGTGCCAGCAGTTTAGGACAGGGGGACACAGATACGCAGTATTTT
>few|TRBJ1-6|TRBV28|TRBD1|14
CASSPGGRNSPLHF
TGTGCCAGCAGCCCAGGGGGGCGGAATTCACCCCTCCACTTT
>-|TRBJ2-7|TRBV11-2|-|15
CASSFGYSGSYEQYF
TGTGCCAGCAGCTTTGGGTATAGCGGCTCCTACGAGCAGTACTTC